The source of this TCR beta chain is a study of shared clonotypes between healthy human individuals. Overall study context: Per donor, three plates held CD4 naive cells, three held CD4 memory, two held CD8 naive and one held CD8 memory.

The CDR3 consists of 15 residues. With 0 bases removed from V and 1 base from J, the gap between germline ends came to 8 bases. Germline CDR1 reads SGHRS; CDR2 reads YFSETQ. Sorted-subset replicate PCR reactions were performed with about 200 ng DNA, corresponding to tens of thousands of T cell genomes. Generated by immunoSEQ multiplex PCR, the TCRdb table keeps only in-frame clones and is missing some. The data contain over 700,000 clones, 72% of them singletons. With regard to this clone: Different DNA sequences within this sample yield the same CDR3.

The sequenced sample was memory CD4+ T cells sorted from blood. Subset in this sample: CD45RA-negative fraction. The chain is built from TRBV5-1 and TRBJ2-1, with D perhaps matching TRBD2 (5 bases). The TCR comes from a woman in her thirties in good health. CDR3 residues: CASSLAAASYNEQFF. The CDR3 region has the DNA TGCGCCAGCAGCTTGGCAGCGGCATCCTACAATGAGCAGTTCTTC.